A single T cell receptor (beta chain) is shown here with its context. Its antigen is still unknown. No base-level quality is on record; no much larger clone is a single base apart. Including cysteine and phenylalanine, the CDR3 has 15 amino acids. Only the CDR3 DNA stays, 45 bases, in frame from base 1. The germline V gene (reference sequence) gives CDR1 as MNHEY and CDR2 as SMNVEV. The V and J ends are trimmed by 0 bases and 3 bases, leaving 8 bases between them. The CDR3 regions of human TCRbeta chains were analyzed by immunosequencing. As for the authors' bioinformatics: TCRs in the repertoires were compared against a reference library of SARS-CoV-2-specific TCRs that had been generated with the MIRA antigen-specificity platform. Breadth was defined as the fraction of unique TCRs that were SARS-CoV-2-associated. Depth was defined as the fraction of total T cells that were SARS-CoV-2-associated. Each spike-specific TCR was assigned to its reactive spike region and to a CD4 or CD8 class using the MIRA data. Log10-transformed breadth and depth values were compared by one-way ANOVA with Sidak's multiple comparisons tests. Sourced from immuneACCESS, this table was stored by TCRdb with only in-frame sequences that have V and J called. A share of the clones is absent; for the studies checked, an unresolved V gene accounts for under half, and the remainder has no known explanation. Clonal size and the V and J genes are those of that table, whereas D and trimming came from the DNA. Across this sample there are more than 75,000 clones, with 90% seen only once. Less than 5.5% of the sample lies in the top ten.

This entry is derived from a study of T cell responses to AZD1222 COVID-19 vaccine (TCRdb year 2021). Concerning the study at large: TCR sequencing was performed for approximately 240 trial participants, of whom 200 to 210 were given two doses of AZD1222 and approximately 25 were given two doses of MenACWY control vaccine. Enrollment into the trials was organized by age into subgroups of 18-55, 56-69 and 70-plus years, and those subgroups contained roughly 140, 27 and 60 TCR-sequenced participants, respectively. Results and caveats for the whole study, not just this receptor: The vaccine-associated CD4 TCRs covered the entire spike protein, and the dominant responses fell in regions 160-218 and 743-854. Spike-specific TCR breadth and depth rose significantly after two AZD1222 doses compared with day 0 and with MenACWY recipients. Participants were mostly white British, with more females than males. The authors suggested clonal diversity may have been underestimated. The 56-69-year group was small, and its depth increase did not reach significance, likely because of low power. Conclusions about previously exposed vaccinees are limited, since just 5 or 6 AZD1222 recipients were seropositive for SARS-CoV-2 at baseline. Because no samples from the day 14 peak response were available, repertoires could be characterized only after the peak T cell response. Nearly half of unique spike-specific TCRs reportedly recognized epitopes outside regions mutated in the B.1.351 and B.1.1.7 variants.

The time point tag for this specimen amounts to: about 28 days (+/-7) after the second vaccine dose. Because spike-specific TCR depth and breadth did not differ between the two schedules, AZD1222 recipients who got a second dose at roughly 4 weeks were pooled with those who got a second dose at roughly 12 weeks. Samples from vaccinated people were obtained from the UK trials COV001 and COV002, which included a single-blind randomized controlled phase 2/3 trial of AZD1222 (ChAdOx1 nCoV-19) in healthy adults. For TCRbeta chain sequencing, PBMC samples were collected from trial participants at day 0 and at day 28 after the second dose.

The rearrangement joined TRBV27 to TRBJ2-2; no D gene is confidently identified. This sequence originates from an adult who received the AZD1222 COVID-19 vaccine. The sequencing used peripheral blood, collected 28 days after the second AZD1222 dose. The sequenced DNA: TGTGCCAGCAGTTTATCGAGGCCCTACACCGGGGAGCTGTTTTTT. Its amino acids are CASSLSRPYTGELFF.